This record looks at one T cell receptor beta chain sequence and its context. Its antigen is currently unknown. This record belongs to a study of shared clonotypes between healthy human individuals. CD45RO-negative CD8 cells positively selected for CCR7 made up the naive population, which excluded terminally differentiated effector memory CD45RA+ cells. Only in-frame clones appear in the TCRdb table, and some are missing; sequencing was by immunoSEQ multiplex PCR. The sample includes about 2.1 million clones, around 93% of them seen just once. Overall study findings and caveats: An expected dependence of interdonor clonotype sharing on sequencing depth was noted.

The CDR3 length is 14 residues. CDR1 SGHAT and CDR2 FQNNGV come from the germline V gene. Trimming took 5 bases from V and 4 from J, leaving 15 bases between them. This clonotype originated in a man between 18 and 29 years old in good health. Some clones in this sample may be carry-over from other donors' samples. The specimen sequenced was naive CD8+ T cells from PBMCs. The chain couples TRBV11-2 to TRBJ2-7; perhaps TRBD2 as D (6 bases). The CDR3 spells CASSRAWGEYEQYF. The CDR3 DNA is TGTGCCAGCAGCAGGGCGTGGGGGGAGTACGAGCAGTACTTC.